The 23 T cell receptor beta chains reported below all come from one sample, sequenced in a study of cytomegalovirus exposure and HLA in healthy donors. The study ran its PCR with 60 Vbeta and 13 Jbeta primers. The protocol was immunoSEQ multiplex PCR, while the TCRdb copy is restricted to in-frame clones and leaves out a portion. The profile shows some 120,000 clones, about 68% of them singletons. Sample: PBMCs. These receptors all come from a woman in her thirties or forties in good health and CMV-seropositive.

This sequence joins TRBV9 and TRBJ2-7; TRBD2 is a possible D gene (7 bases). The CDR3 has 18 residues. Trimming took 0 bases from V and 3 from J, leaving 22 bases between them. CDR1 SGDLS and CDR2 YYNGEE come from the germline V gene. The CDR3 region is CASSVGLGGGSGYYEQYF. The DNA of the CDR3 is TGTGCCAGCAGCGTAGGCTTAGGGGGGGGCTCTGGTTACTACGAGCAGTACTTC.

The chain uses TRBV19 and TRBJ2-7; TRBD2 aligns across 11 bases. The V gene's germline CDR1 is LNHDA and CDR2 SQIVND (reference sequence). After removal of 4 bases from V and 4 bases from J, the junction contained 6 bases not matched to a gene. This CDR3 region has 15 residues. The CDR3 region is CASSSLAGGLYEQYF. The CDR3 region has the DNA TGTGCCAGTAGTAGCCTAGCGGGAGGCCTTTACGAGCAGTACTTC. Full variable domain (remainder filled in from reference TRBV19 and TRBJ2-7): DGGITQSPKYLFRKEGQNVTLSCEQNLNHDAMYWYRQDPGQGLRLIYYSQIVNDFQKGDIAEGYSVSREKKESFPLTVTSAQKNPTAFYLCASSSLAGGLYEQYFGPGTRLTVT.

This sequence joins TRBV28 and TRBJ2-1, with TRBD1 matching over 9 bases. The germline V gene encodes CDR1 MDHEN and CDR2 SYDVKM. J was trimmed by 6 bases and V by 6 bases; bases with no gene match: 3. This CDR3 is 13 amino acids long. The CDR3 reads CASRKTGGNEQFF. CDR3 nucleotide sequence: TGTGCCAGCAGAAAGACAGGGGGCAATGAGCAGTTCTTC.

The V call is TRBV7-3, the J call TRBJ2-3; TRBD1 agrees at 10 bases. With V trimmed by 5 bases and J by 4 bases, 3 bases remained unmatched. The CDR3 is 14 residues long. From germline, CDR1 is SGHTA and CDR2 FQGTGA. The CDR3 loop is CASSPGTGADTQYF. The CDR3 DNA is TGTGCCAGCAGCCCCGGGACAGGGGCAGATACGCAGTATTTT.

The chain employs TRBV28 and TRBJ1-6, with D hard to call. Trimming cost V 10 bases and J 8 bases, with 18 bases left between them. The CDR3 runs 14 residues. CDR1 is MDHEN and CDR2 is SYDVKM in the germline V gene. The CDR3 DNA follows: TGTGCCACCGACCGGACGGCCGGGGATTCACCCCTCCACTTT. Residues: CATDRTAGDSPLHF.

CDR3 amino acids: CSVVDPHDSNLNYGYTF. The CDR3 region has the DNA TGCAGCGTTGTGGATCCTCACGACAGCAATCTTAACTATGGCTACACCTTC. J is TRBJ1-2 and V is TRBV29-1; the D gene is possibly TRBD1 (5 bases). V lost 4 bases and J 1 base, leaving 22 bases between the germline ends. CDR3 length: 17 amino acids. Looked up from germline, CDR1 is SQVTM and CDR2 is ANQGSEA.

The chain carries TRBV7-9 and TRBJ2-3; possibly TRBD2 for D (5 bases). Trimming took off 1 base at V and 6 bases at J, with 17 bases between the two ends. The CDR3 is made up of 16 amino acids. Germline CDR1 is SEHNR and CDR2 is FQNEAQ (reference sequence). The CDR3 DNA follows: TGTGCCAGCAGCTTAGATAGTAAGGGAGTCGCGGATACGCAGTATTTT. This translates into CASSLDSKGVADTQYF.

The chain links TRBV6-5 to TRBJ2-1; the D gene is possibly TRBD2 (5 bases). There are 13 residues in the CDR3. CDR1 and CDR2 (germline): MNHEY, SVGAGI. V was shortened by 10 bases and J by 7 bases, with 17 bases between the two germline ends. This chain's CDR3 is CATTGLTSNEQFF. The CDR3 coding sequence is TGTGCCACCACCGGACTGACCTCTAATGAGCAGTTCTTC.

The rearrangement links TRBV4-3 to TRBJ2-3, with a weak D call TRBD2 (6 bases). Germline V lookup: CDR1 LGHNA, CDR2 YSLEER. The length of the CDR3 is 17 residues. V was pared by 0 bases and J by 0 bases, with 13 bases between. Here the CDR3 reads CASSQDTAGLSTDTQYF. CDR3 nucleotides: TGCGCCAGCAGCCAAGATACCGCGGGGCTTAGCACAGATACGCAGTATTTT.

In the case of this clone: At one end, the junction sequence differs from germline, possibly due to a read error. Other DNA sequences in the sample encode the same CDR3. The chain is built from TRBV15 and TRBJ2-1; TRBD2 matches at 7 bases. Germline V gives CDR1 LNHNV, CDR2 YYDKDF (reference sequence). The CDR3 contains 15 residues. Here the CDR3 DNA reads TGTGCTACCAGCAGAGACGGGAGGAGCAACAATGAGCAGTTCTTC. Translation gives CATSRDGRSNNEQFF.

The genes are TRBV5-6 and TRBJ1-5; TRBD1 aligns across 9 bases. Germline V gives CDR1 SGHDT, CDR2 YYEEEE. This CDR3 is 15 amino acids long. The V and J ends lost 4 bases and 6 bases, in that order; junction bases with no gene match: 8. For the CDR3, the DNA is TGTGCCAGCAGCACTGACAGGGGGGAGGTTCAGCCCCAGCATTTT. It yields the protein CASSTDRGEVQPQHF.

This rearrangement joins TRBV4-1 to TRBJ2-7; 8 nucleotides align to TRBD2. The CDR3 is made up of 15 amino acids. V shed 0 bases, J shed 6 bases, and the junction held 7 bases outside the gene matches. The V gene's germline CDR1 is MGHRA and CDR2 YSYEKL. In nucleotides, the CDR3 is TGCGCCAGCAGCCAAGATGGGGCGGGAGGTACCGAGCAGTACTTC. This sequence encodes CASSQDGAGGTEQYF.

The chain has TRBV5-1 and TRBJ2-7, with 10 bases aligning to TRBD2. The germline V gene encodes CDR1 SGHRS and CDR2 YFSETQ. Trimming took 6 bases from V and 4 from J; bases not matched to a gene: 16. The CDR3 runs 17 residues. The CDR3 nucleotides read TGCGCCAGCAACACCGGTTCCGTAGCGGGAGGTTTGTACGAGCAGTACTTC. Amino acids: CASNTGSVAGGLYEQYF. Full variable domain (missing parts from reference TRBV5-1 and TRBJ2-7): KAGVTQTPRYLIKTRGQQVTLSCSPISGHRSVSWYQQTPGQGLQFLFEYFSETQRNKGNFPGRFSGRQFSNSRSEMNVSTLELGDSALYLCASNTGSVAGGLYEQYFGPGTRLTVT.

This clone was observed a few times. This chain uses TRBV27 with TRBJ2-7; no reliable D call. With 3 bases removed from V and 5 bases from J, the gap between germline ends came to 5 bases. This CDR3 is built from 11 residues. Germline values: CDR1 MNHEY, CDR2 SMNVEV (reference sequence). The CDR3 reads CASSLGHEQYF. CDR3 DNA: TGTGCCAGCAGTTTGGGCCACGAGCAGTACTTC.

The chain links TRBV4-3 to TRBJ1-5; 9 nucleotides match TRBD1. The length of the CDR3 is 17 residues. Germline-derived CDR1 and CDR2 are LGHNA and YSLEER. Germline trimming cut 4 bases from V and 6 bases from J; bases unmatched to any gene: 13. For the CDR3, the DNA is TGCGCCAGCAGCCGAGATTGGGGACAGGGTTCGAGTCAGCCCCAGCATTTT. Amino acids: CASSRDWGQGSSQPQHF.

This chain uses TRBV19 with TRBJ2-2, with D perhaps TRBD2 (6 bases). Germline V gives CDR1 LNHDA, CDR2 SQIVND (reference sequence). The CDR3 consists of 15 residues. The V end lost 5 bases, the J end lost 3 bases, and 13 bases lay between the germline ends. In DNA form, the CDR3 reads TGTGCCAGTAGTCCGGGGACTTACTACACCGGGGAGCTGTTTTTT. Its translation is CASSPGTYYTGELFF.

This clone was observed a few times. The chain links TRBV11-2 to TRBJ2-2; TRBD2 aligns across 8 bases. The V gene end was trimmed by 5 bases and the J gene end by 6 bases; junction bases not matched to a gene: 11. This CDR3 has 16 residues. Germline V CDR1 and CDR2: SGHAT, FQNNGV. The CDR3 protein is CASSPIAGLRAGELFF. In DNA form, the CDR3 reads TGTGCCAGCAGCCCTATAGCGGGACTTAGGGCCGGGGAGCTGTTTTTT.

V and J are TRBV5-1 and TRBJ2-2, with no clear D. There are 13 residues in the CDR3. The germline V and J ends were trimmed by 4 bases and 2 bases, with 6 bases remaining between them. Germline V gene sequence: CDR1 SGHRS, CDR2 YFSETQ. Here the CDR3 reads CASSADNTGELFF. CDR3 nucleotide sequence: TGCGCCAGCAGCGCGGATAACACCGGGGAGCTGTTTTTT.

CDR3: CASNSGLDTGELFF. Here the CDR3 DNA reads TGTGCCAGCAACTCGGGACTAGACACCGGGGAGCTGTTTTTT. This chain links TRBV28 with TRBJ2-2, with 8 bases identical to TRBD2. This CDR3 contains 14 residues. CDR1 and CDR2 from the germline V gene are MDHEN and SYDVKM. The V and J ends lost 7 bases and 3 bases, in that order; junction bases with no gene match: 4.

The chain employs TRBV7-9 and TRBJ2-5; 13 nucleotides agree with TRBD2. The V and J ends lost 5 bases and 5 bases, in that order; junction bases with no gene match: 8. Germline V gene sequence: CDR1 SEHNR, CDR2 FQNEAQ (reference sequence). The CDR3 has 16 residues. In DNA, the CDR3 is TGTGCCAGCAGCAAACCGGGACTAGCGGGAACGGAGACCCAGTACTTC. Its protein product is CASSKPGLAGTETQYF. Together with reference TRBV7-9 and TRBJ2-5, the CDR3 gives the full variable domain: DTGVSQNPRHKITKRGQNVTFRCDPISEHNRLYWYRQTLGQGPEFLTYFQNEAQLEKSRLLSDRFSAERPKGSFSTLEIQRTEQGDSAMYLCASSKPGLAGTETQYFGPGTRLLVL.

The V and J genes are TRBV7-2 and TRBJ2-4; D is unresolved. The CDR3 loop spans 17 amino acids. V shed 2 bases and J shed 0 bases, with 14 bases lying between them. Germline lookup yields CDR1 SGHTA and CDR2 FQGNSA. This CDR3 reads CASSLQPSRLAKNIQYF. DNA for the CDR3: TGTGCCAGCAGCTTACAACCGAGTCGTTTAGCCAAAAACATTCAGTACTTC.

The rearrangement links TRBV27 to TRBJ1-1; 9 bases line up with TRBD1. Germline CDR1 is MNHEY and CDR2 is SMNVEV (reference sequence). The CDR3 is 12 amino acids. V gave up 6 bases and J gave up 4 bases; unmatched junction bases: 0. CDR3 residues: CASRTGGTEAFF. CDR3 coding DNA: TGTGCCAGCAGGACAGGGGGCACTGAAGCTTTCTTT.

This clone has a single count. The V call is TRBV9, the J call TRBJ2-5; the match to TRBD2 covers 13 bases. The CDR3 is 16 amino acids. Unmatched junction bases numbered 5, after V lost 3 bases and J lost 3 bases. From germline, CDR1 is SGDLS and CDR2 YYNGEE. CDR3 sequence: CASSGPTSGGEETQYF. CDR3 sequence (DNA): TGTGCCAGCAGCGGACCTACTAGCGGGGGGGAAGAGACCCAGTACTTC.